What follows are 5 T cell receptor beta chains derived from one specimen sequenced in a study of lymphopenia after photon versus proton radiotherapy. Only in-frame clones appear in the TCRdb table, and some are missing; sequencing was by immunoSEQ multiplex PCR. The table records roughly 15,000 clones, 70% to 90% of them present only once. The sample here was peripheral blood, taken from a patient treated with proton-based radiotherapy. Receptors were obtained from a man in his sixties or seventies with pancreatic cancer.

The chain is built from TRBV29-1 and TRBJ2-5, with 9 bases fitting TRBD1. Germline CDR1 SQVTM, CDR2 ANQGSEA. The CDR3 contains 13 residues. V lost 6 bases and J lost 4; bases outside the gene matches: 6. The CDR3 coding sequence is TGCAGCGTCACGGACAGGGGAGGAGAGACCCAGTACTTC. Its translation is CSVTDRGGETQYF.

The chain has TRBV5-1 and TRBJ1-1; D is undetermined. Trimming pared 3 bases from V and 4 bases from J, leaving 10 bases between. The germline V gene encodes CDR1 SGHRS and CDR2 YFSETQ. CDR3 size: 13 residues. DNA for the CDR3: TGCGCCAGCAGCTCCCAGGATGTCACTGAAGCTTTCTTT. Amino acids: CASSSQDVTEAFF.

This chain joins TRBV5-1 and TRBJ1-1; perhaps TRBD1 as D (6 bases). The CDR3 totals 15 residues. V was pared by 1 base and J by 4 bases, with 14 bases between. The germline V gene encodes CDR1 SGHRS and CDR2 YFSETQ. Here the CDR3 reads CASSLRAGEGTEAFF. DNA of the CDR3: TGCGCCAGCAGCTTGAGGGCAGGGGAAGGCACTGAAGCTTTCTTT.

This clone showed up just once. The chain is built from TRBV30 and TRBJ1-3, with a weak D call TRBD1 (5 bases). The germline gives CDR1 GTSNPN, CDR2 SVGIG (reference sequence). Deletions cut 6 bases from V and 2 bases from J, with 8 bases between. CDR3 size: 12 residues. The CDR3 coding sequence is TGTGCCTGCGGGACCGCTGGAAACACCATATATTTT. Translation: CACGTAGNTIYF.

The CDR3 DNA is TGTGCCAGCAGGAGACTAGGGGGGCCTACAGATACGCAGTATTTT. Residues: CASRRLGGPTDTQYF. The rearrangement uses TRBV6-5 and TRBJ2-3; possibly TRBD1 or TRBD2 for D (6 bases each). In germline, CDR1 is MNHEY, CDR2 SVGAGI. Trimming shortened V by 6 bases and J by 3 bases, and 16 bases separated the two germline ends. The CDR3 has 15 residues.